Each of the 8 T cell receptor beta chains below was sequenced from the same sample in a study of cytomegalovirus exposure and HLA in healthy donors. PCR was performed using 60 Vbeta and 13 Jbeta primers. Some clones are missing from TCRdb's copy, which holds only in-frame ones; the method was immunoSEQ multiplex PCR. Of 150,000 to 200,000 clones listed, more than 70% were seen once; the top ten hold less than 1.5%. Sample: PBMCs. All receptors derive from a girl between 10 and 17 years old in good health and CMV-seropositive.

This clone was seen just once. The chain has TRBV19 and TRBJ2-1; D is unclear. The CDR3 is made up of 13 amino acids. The V end was cut by 6 bases, the J end by 3 bases, with 9 bases between. Looked up from germline, CDR1 is LNHDA and CDR2 is SQIVND (reference sequence). The CDR3 loop reads CASSTSGYNEQFF. In DNA form, the CDR3 reads TGTGCCAGTAGCACCTCGGGCTACAATGAGCAGTTCTTC.

This clone was recorded only once. CDR3: CASSLSSGTYEQYF. The CDR3 DNA reads TGTGCCAGCAGCTTGAGTAGCGGGACCTACGAGCAGTACTTC. The V call is TRBV5-6, the J call TRBJ2-7, with 8 bases lining up with TRBD2. The CDR3 is 14 amino acids. CDR1 is SGHDT and CDR2 is YYEEEE in the germline V gene. The V segment lost 1 base and the J segment 2 bases; nucleotides outside the gene matches: 2.

The rearrangement uses TRBV7-9 and TRBJ1-5, with unresolved D. The CDR3 spans 16 residues. V dropped 1 base and J dropped 7 bases, with 17 bases sitting between them. From germline, CDR1 is SEHNR and CDR2 FQNEAQ (reference sequence). CDR3 sequence reads: CASSLEGRPGGQPQHF. For the CDR3, the DNA is TGTGCCAGCAGCTTAGAAGGCAGACCAGGTGGACAGCCCCAGCATTTT.

This clone was picked up one time. This rearrangement joins TRBV30 to TRBJ1-5; D is uncertain. Per germline, CDR1 GTSNPN and CDR2 SVGIG (reference sequence). This CDR3 contains 14 residues. The V end was cut by 0 bases, the J end by 6 bases, with 12 bases between. For the CDR3, the DNA is TGTGCCTGGAGTGTCGGGGATGGTTTTCAGCCCCAGCATTTT. It codes for CAWSVGDGFQPQHF.

V is TRBV4-3 and J is TRBJ2-1, with a weak D call TRBD2 (6 bases). Trimming stripped 4 bases from V and 5 bases from J, with 15 bases between. Germline CDR1 LGHNA, CDR2 YSLEER. The CDR3 is 15 amino acids. The CDR3 protein is CASSPAQWRDNEQFF. The CDR3 coding sequence is TGCGCCAGCAGCCCCGCCCAATGGAGGGACAATGAGCAGTTCTTC.

This clone has only one observation. The rearrangement joins TRBV6-5 to TRBJ1-1; TRBD1 agrees at 9 bases. V was clipped by 3 bases and J by 3 bases; unmatched bases: 5. CDR1 is MNHEY, CDR2 SVGAGI, per germline. There are 15 residues in the CDR3. The DNA of the CDR3 is TGTGCCAGCAGTTATTCGACAGGGGGGCACACTGAAGCTTTCTTT. Protein sequence: CASSYSTGGHTEAFF.

The J gene is TRBJ2-3, the V gene TRBV10-3; 13 nucleotides line up with TRBD2. This CDR3 is 16 amino acids long. The trim removed 6 bases at V and 5 bases at J, leaving 8 bases unmatched. Germline lookup yields CDR1 ENHRY and CDR2 SYGVKD. CDR3 residues: CAISAGTSGIGDTQYF. CDR3 nucleotides: TGTGCCATCAGCGCCGGGACTAGCGGGATCGGAGATACGCAGTATTTT.

This clone was counted between two and nine times. The V gene is TRBV6-6, the J gene TRBJ1-2; 8 bases line up with TRBD1. The V and J ends lost 6 bases and 4 bases, in that order; junction bases with no gene match: 7. The germline gives CDR1 MNHNY, CDR2 SVGAGI (reference sequence). CDR3 length: 14 residues. This CDR3 is CASSQDRAVYGYTF. CDR3 nucleotides: TGTGCCAGCAGCCAGGACAGGGCGGTCTATGGCTACACCTTC.